These 26 T cell receptor beta chains came from one sample sequenced in a study of CD8+CD57+ T cells in acquired aplastic anemia (dated by TCRdb to the late 2010s). Patients chosen for sequencing had shown expansion of CD8+CD57+ cells by flow cytometry. The sequencing machine was an Illumina HiSeq 2000. Genomic DNA served as template for TCR beta VDJ combination and CDR3 sequence profiling. TCRdb reanalyzed the raw reads on its own, using fastp at Q25 for trimming and MiXCR for clone calling, and kept in-frame beta chains. Entries that share a CDR3 protein sequence are merged under the most common genes and DNA. The sample table holds roughly 260,000 distinct CDR3 sequences, of which around 46% were seen once. The ten top clones hold over 7.5% of the sample. The sample comprised sorted CD4+, CD8+, or CD8+CD57+ T cells (not recorded which) from PBMCs. The origin of the receptors is a human donor with aplastic anemia.

The chain couples TRBV20-1 to TRBJ2-5; no clear D. This CDR3 is built from 13 residues. V was shortened by 6 bases and J by 1 base, with 12 bases between the two germline ends. The germline CDR1 and CDR2 sequences are DFQATT and SNEGSKA (reference sequence). The CDR3 protein is CSAQKVVQETQYF. The CDR3, as DNA: TGCAGTGCCCAAAAGGTCGTCCAAGAGACCCAGTACTTC.

J is TRBJ1-1 and V is TRBV2; D is uncertain. The CDR3 totals 13 residues. The V gene lost 1 base and the J gene lost 4 bases, with 7 bases spanning the gap. The germline CDR1 and CDR2 sequences are SNHLY and FYNNEI. CDR3 sequence: CASSEGHLTEAFF. CDR3 coding DNA: TGTGCCAGCAGTGAAGGACACCTCACTGAAGCTTTCTTT.

J is TRBJ1-2 and V is TRBV9; unclear D gene. The CDR3 has 13 residues. The V gene's germline CDR1 is SGDLS and CDR2 YYNGEE. Trimming removed 0 bases from V and 4 bases from J, with 7 bases in between. CDR3 nucleotide sequence: TGTGCCAGCAGCGTAGAGTTAAGCTATGGCTACACCTTC. It encodes CASSVELSYGYTF.

The chain carries TRBV20-1 and TRBJ2-1, with a weak D call TRBD2 (6 bases). The CDR3 has 16 amino acids. The ends were cut back, 0 bases at V and 6 bases at J, with 18 bases in the middle. Germline V lookup: CDR1 DFQATT, CDR2 SNEGSKA (reference sequence). The CDR3 reads CSARDAAGSLSNEQFF. CDR3 sequence (DNA): TGCAGTGCTAGAGATGCCGCGGGATCCTTGTCCAATGAGCAGTTCTTC.

The table lists this clonotype with many counts. The chain recombines TRBV7-9 with TRBJ1-1; 8 positions match TRBD1. The CDR3 loop spans 15 amino acids. CDR1 and CDR2 (germline): SEHNR, FQNEAQ (reference sequence). Trimming took 5 bases from V and 1 from J; bases not matched to a gene: 6. DNA of the CDR3: TGTGCCAGCAGCACACCCGGGACAGGGAACACTGAAGCTTTCTTT. Translation: CASSTPGTGNTEAFF.

This clonotype has a handful of counts. The genes are TRBV6-6 and TRBJ2-2, with TRBD1 identical over 7 bases. There are 18 residues in the CDR3. Per germline, CDR1 MNHNY and CDR2 SVGAGI (reference sequence). J gave up 7 bases and V 5 bases, and 19 bases lay outside the gene matches. This CDR3 reads CASSKSFNRQGFIGELFF. The CDR3 bases are TGTGCCAGCAGTAAGAGCTTTAATCGACAGGGTTTTATCGGGGAGCTGTTTTTT.

Of note for this clonotype: Lacking the conserved final phenylalanine or tryptophan, this CDR3 likely reflects a read error. The DNA is omitted, as the CDR3 cannot be located on it reliably, and the CDR3 follows TCRdb's listing. The chain combines TRBV11-1 with TRBJ2-7; the D call TRBD2 from the table was never checked on the DNA. Germline V gene data show CDR1 as SGHAT and CDR2 as FQDESV (reference sequence). The CDR3 spans 8 residues, counting both ends. This CDR3 reads CASSSLAG.

This clonotype was counted many times. V usage is TRBV10-3 and J usage is TRBJ2-1; 7 nucleotides align to TRBD2. V shed 2 bases, J shed 2 bases, and the junction held 3 bases outside the gene matches. Germline V CDR1 and CDR2: ENHRY, SYGVKD. The CDR3 length is 15 residues. DNA for the CDR3: TGTGCCATCAGTGAGGCGGGAGCCCCCTACAATGAGCAGTTCTTC. The encoded protein is CAISEAGAPYNEQFF.

The J gene is TRBJ2-5, the V gene TRBV3-1; TRBD1 or TRBD2 may be the D gene (6 bases each). The germline gives CDR1 LGHDT, CDR2 YNNKEL (reference sequence). This CDR3 has 16 residues. Deletions cut 0 bases from V and 5 bases from J, with 16 bases between. The CDR3 is CASSQDTSPTGETQYF. In DNA form, the CDR3 reads TGTGCCAGCAGCCAAGATACTAGCCCAACAGGGGAGACCCAGTACTTC.

This clonotype was seen ten or more times. The chain joins TRBV7-3 to TRBJ1-5; possibly TRBD1 for D (5 bases). This CDR3 has 19 amino acids. The germline V gene encodes CDR1 SGHTA and CDR2 FQGTGA. V lost 2 bases and J 0 bases, leaving 20 bases between the germline ends. The CDR3 region has the DNA TGTGCCAGCAGCTTACAAGCACCCAGGGACCACTATAGCAATCAGCCCCAGCATTTT. Translated: CASSLQAPRDHYSNQPQHF.

V and J are TRBV5-6 and TRBJ1-1, with D unresolved. The V end lost 0 bases, the J end lost 1 base, and 7 bases lay between the germline ends. Germline V CDR1 and CDR2: SGHDT, YYEEEE. The CDR3 extends over 14 amino acids. Here the CDR3 reads CASSLGSGNTEAFF. As DNA, the CDR3 is TGTGCCAGCAGCTTGGGGAGCGGGAACACTGAAGCTTTCTTT. Variable domain in full (rest from reference TRBV5-6 and TRBJ1-1): DAGVTQSPTHLIKTRGQQVTLRCSPKSGHDTVSWYQQALGQGPQFIFQYYEEEERQRGNFPDRFSGHQFPNYSSELNVNALLLGDSALYLCASSLGSGNTEAFFGQGTRLTVV.

The gene calls are TRBV29-1 and TRBJ1-2, with TRBD1 identical over 9 bases. The germline V gene has CDR1 SQVTM and CDR2 ANQGSEA. The CDR3 is 15 amino acids. Losses at the gene ends were 6 bases for V and 0 bases for J; bases not matched to a gene: 8. The CDR3 reads CSVAGTGLANYGYTF. The CDR3, as DNA: TGCAGCGTCGCCGGGACAGGGTTAGCTAACTATGGCTACACCTTC.

This clonotype was seen many times. The rearrangement joins TRBV7-2 to TRBJ2-3, with D tentatively TRBD2 (7 bases). CDR1 is SGHTA and CDR2 is FQGNSA in the germline V gene. The CDR3 spans 17 residues. Trimming took off 1 base at V and 1 base at J, with 15 bases between the two ends. The CDR3 region has the DNA TGTGCCAGCAGCTTAGGGACTAGAGGGGGTCGCACAGATACGCAGTATTTT. This gives the protein CASSLGTRGGRTDTQYF.

This clonotype was found a few times. The chain employs TRBV6-1 and TRBJ2-1; 9 nucleotides line up with TRBD2. The CDR3 covers 15 residues. V dropped 6 bases and J dropped 6; count of bases not matched to a gene: 9. Per the germline V gene, CDR1 is MNHNS and CDR2 is SASEGT. The chain's CDR3 is CASRGAAGGSNEQFF. DNA for the CDR3: TGTGCCAGCAGGGGGGCCGCGGGGGGGAGCAATGAGCAGTTCTTC.

V gene TRBV6-4 combines with J gene TRBJ2-7; D remains ambiguous. Germline CDR1 reads MRHNA; CDR2 reads SNTAGT. The length of the CDR3 is 15 residues. Between the trimmed V and J ends, which lost 2 bases and 2 bases, there was a span of 13 bases. As DNA, the CDR3 is TGTGCCAGCAGTGACAATCCTGGTCCTGCCTACGAGCAGTACTTC. The encoded protein is CASSDNPGPAYEQYF.

The J gene is TRBJ1-3, the V gene TRBV7-3; D possibly corresponds to TRBD1 (5 bases). Germline V CDR1 and CDR2: SGHTA, FQGTGA. The ends were cut back, 3 bases at V and 4 bases at J, with 10 bases in the middle. This CDR3 has 14 amino acids. The CDR3 DNA follows: TGTGCCAGCAGCTTTCGGGGGATAGGAAACACCATATATTTT. The encoded protein is CASSFRGIGNTIYF.

This chain joins TRBV20-1 and TRBJ2-5; 8 bases align to TRBD2. Trimming took 3 bases from V and 5 from J; bases not matched to a gene: 11. The germline gives CDR1 DFQATT, CDR2 SNEGSKA (reference sequence). The CDR3 consists of 15 residues. The CDR3 protein is CSARELAGQRETQYF. In DNA, the CDR3 is TGCAGTGCTAGGGAGTTAGCGGGACAACGGGAGACCCAGTACTTC.

This clonotype was recorded many times. V usage is TRBV4-3 and J usage is TRBJ2-7; D unclear. V was cut by 0 bases and J by 2 bases, with 8 bases left in between. From germline, CDR1 is LGHNA and CDR2 YSLEER. CDR3 length: 14 amino acids. CDR3 loop: CASSQDLGAYEQYF. The CDR3 DNA is TGCGCCAGCAGCCAAGATCTTGGGGCCTACGAGCAGTACTTC.

The table lists this clonotype with a few counts. The gene calls are TRBV27 and TRBJ2-3, with no clear D. The germline V gene encodes CDR1 MNHEY and CDR2 SMNVEV (reference sequence). V was pared by 3 bases and J by 4 bases, with 8 bases between. This CDR3 contains 13 residues. The CDR3 spells CASSLVEADTQYF. The DNA of the CDR3 is TGTGCCAGCAGTTTGGTTGAAGCAGATACGCAGTATTTT.

The rearrangement joins TRBV20-1 to TRBJ1-3, with D possibly being TRBD1 (6 bases). Trimming shortened V by 6 bases and J by 2 bases, and 11 bases separated the two germline ends. Germline CDR1 DFQATT, CDR2 SNEGSKA (reference sequence). The CDR3 consists of 13 residues. The CDR3 sequence is CSARRGAGNTIYF. DNA for the CDR3: TGCAGTGCGAGGAGGGGGGCTGGAAACACCATATATTTT.

This chain joins TRBV4-1 and TRBJ1-2; D is perhaps TRBD1 (5 bases). This CDR3 comprises 13 residues. Looked up from germline, CDR1 is MGHRA and CDR2 is YSYEKL. The V end lost 0 bases, the J end lost 5 bases, and 7 bases lay between the germline ends. The CDR3 DNA is TGCGCCAGCAGCCAAGATAAGGGGTATGGCTACACCTTC. This sequence encodes CASSQDKGYGYTF.

This chain uses TRBV14 with TRBJ2-7, with D tentatively TRBD1 (6 bases). The germline gives CDR1 SGHDN, CDR2 FVKESK. V was shortened by 2 bases and J by 8 bases, with 10 bases between the two germline ends. This CDR3 is built from 12 residues. CDR3 sequence: CASSQRQAKQYF. DNA for the CDR3: TGTGCCAGCAGCCAACGACAGGCGAAGCAGTACTTC.

In its sample, this clonotype was seen a few times. The J gene is TRBJ2-7, the V gene TRBV6-5, with TRBD1 matching over 8 bases. The V and J ends lost 6 bases and 0 bases, in that order; junction bases with no gene match: 4. The CDR3 totals 14 residues. The germline V gene encodes CDR1 MNHEY and CDR2 SVGAGI. The CDR3 is CASSRTGSSYEQYF. Written as DNA, the CDR3 is TGTGCCAGCAGCCGGACAGGGAGCTCCTACGAGCAGTACTTC.

V gene TRBV7-3 combines with J gene TRBJ2-1; 9 bases line up with TRBD2. Germline CDR1 reads SGHTA; CDR2 reads FQGTGA. V was pared by 5 bases and J by 6 bases, with 8 bases of the junction left unmatched. This CDR3 has 15 amino acids. The CDR3: CASSLRLAEGNEQFF. Here the CDR3 DNA reads TGTGCCAGCAGCCTTCGACTAGCGGAGGGCAATGAGCAGTTCTTC.

This clonotype has only a few counts. V and J are TRBV3-1 and TRBJ2-1; D is unresolved. The CDR3 is made up of 17 amino acids. Germline V gene data show CDR1 as LGHDT and CDR2 as YNNKEL (reference sequence). Trimming stripped 1 base from V and 4 bases from J, with 17 bases between. The CDR3 nucleotides are TGTGCCAGCAGCCAAGTCGGCAGCCTATGGCGATACAATGAGCAGTTCTTC. Protein sequence: CASSQVGSLWRYNEQFF.

A remark on this clonotype: A much larger clone is a single base away; this may be a read error. The CDR3 carries no conserved terminal phenylalanine or tryptophan, so it likely arises from a read error. V and J are TRBV27 and TRBJ1-6; 7 positions agree with TRBD1. CDR1 is MNHEY and CDR2 is SMNVEV in the germline V gene (reference sequence). The trim removed 8 bases at V and 7 bases at J, leaving 5 bases unmatched. The CDR3 runs 13 residues. The CDR3 loop reads CASGTAVNSPLHC. CDR3 in DNA: TGTGCCAGCGGGACAGCTGTAAATTCACCCCTCCACTGT.